This T cell receptor (beta chain) was captured by sequencing in a study of T cell changes during pregnancy in multiple sclerosis. The data were produced by immunoSEQ multiplex PCR, yet TCRdb's version contains in-frame clones alone and is incomplete. This sample has some 60,000 clones, with around nine tenths found just once. Germline CDR1 and CDR2: MNHNS and SASEGT. The V end lost 6 bases, the J end lost 2 bases, and 11 bases lay between the germline ends. CDR3 length: 13 amino acids. The source is a human donor whose cells served as feeder cells for cultures in a pregnancy study. The chain carries TRBV6-1 and TRBJ2-7; a possible D gene is TRBD2 (6 bases). Input material: peripheral blood from another person, used as feeder cells. For the CDR3, the DNA is TGTGCCAGCAGCCCTAGCGAAACCTACGAGCAGTACTTC. Residues: CASSPSETYEQYF.